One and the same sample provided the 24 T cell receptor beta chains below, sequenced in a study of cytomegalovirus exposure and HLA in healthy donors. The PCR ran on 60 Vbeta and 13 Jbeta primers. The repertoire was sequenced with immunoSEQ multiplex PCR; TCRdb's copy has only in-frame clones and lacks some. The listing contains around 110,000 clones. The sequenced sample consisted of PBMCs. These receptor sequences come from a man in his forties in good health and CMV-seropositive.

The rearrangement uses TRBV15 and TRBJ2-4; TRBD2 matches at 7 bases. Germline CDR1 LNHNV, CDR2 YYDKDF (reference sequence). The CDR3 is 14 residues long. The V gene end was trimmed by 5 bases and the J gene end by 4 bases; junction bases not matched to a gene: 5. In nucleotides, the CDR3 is TGTGCCACCAGCCCTCCGGGGGGTAAAAACATTCAGTACTTC. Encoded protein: CATSPPGGKNIQYF. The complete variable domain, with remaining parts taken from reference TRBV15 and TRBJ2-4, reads DAMVIQNPRYQVTQFGKPVTLSCSQTLNHNVMYWYQQKSSQAPKLLFHYYDKDFNNEADTPDNFQSRRPNTSFCFLDIRSPGLGDTAMYLCATSPPGGKNIQYFGAGTRLSVL.

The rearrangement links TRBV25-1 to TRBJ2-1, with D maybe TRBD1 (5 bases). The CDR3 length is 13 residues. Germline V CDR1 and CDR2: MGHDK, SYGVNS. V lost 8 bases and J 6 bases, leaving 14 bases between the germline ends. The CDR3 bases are TGTGCCAGCGGTCGCGTGGGGCTCAATGAGCAGTTCTTC. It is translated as CASGRVGLNEQFF.

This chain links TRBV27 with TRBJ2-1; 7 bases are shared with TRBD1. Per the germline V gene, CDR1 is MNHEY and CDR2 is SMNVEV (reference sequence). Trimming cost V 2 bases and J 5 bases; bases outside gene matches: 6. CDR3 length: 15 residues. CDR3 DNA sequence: TGTGCCAGCAGTTTAGTAGGGGGCCAGGACAATGAGCAGTTCTTC. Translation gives CASSLVGGQDNEQFF.

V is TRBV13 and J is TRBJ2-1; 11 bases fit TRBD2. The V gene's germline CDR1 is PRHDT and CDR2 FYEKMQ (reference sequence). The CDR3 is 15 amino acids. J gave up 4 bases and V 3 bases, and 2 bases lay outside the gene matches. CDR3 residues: CASSLGLAAYNEQFF. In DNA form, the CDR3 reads TGTGCCAGCAGCTTGGGACTAGCGGCTTACAATGAGCAGTTCTTC.

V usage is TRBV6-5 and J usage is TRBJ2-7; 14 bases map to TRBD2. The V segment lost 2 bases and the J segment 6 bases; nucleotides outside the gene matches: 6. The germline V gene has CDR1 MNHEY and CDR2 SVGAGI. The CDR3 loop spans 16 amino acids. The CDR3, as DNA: TGTGCCAGCAGTTACCGGGGACTAGCGGGAGCTCGCGAGCAGTACTTC. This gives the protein CASSYRGLAGAREQYF.

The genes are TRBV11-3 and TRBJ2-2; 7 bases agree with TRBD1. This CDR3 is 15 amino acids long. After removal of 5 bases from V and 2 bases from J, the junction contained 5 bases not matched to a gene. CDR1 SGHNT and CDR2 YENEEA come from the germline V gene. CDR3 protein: CASSPRDSNTGELFF. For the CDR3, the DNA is TGTGCCAGCAGCCCTAGGGACAGTAACACCGGGGAGCTGTTTTTT.

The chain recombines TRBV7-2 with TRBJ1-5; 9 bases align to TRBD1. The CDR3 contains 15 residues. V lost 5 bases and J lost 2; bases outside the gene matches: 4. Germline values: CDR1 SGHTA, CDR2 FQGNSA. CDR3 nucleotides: TGTGCCAGCAGCGCGGGACAGGGTGGCAATCAGCCCCAGCATTTT. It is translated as CASSAGQGGNQPQHF.

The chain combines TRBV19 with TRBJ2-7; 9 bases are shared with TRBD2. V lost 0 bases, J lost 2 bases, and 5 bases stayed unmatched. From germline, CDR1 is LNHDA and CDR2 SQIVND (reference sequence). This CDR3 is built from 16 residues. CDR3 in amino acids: CASSIDLGLAPYEQYF. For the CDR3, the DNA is TGTGCCAGTAGTATAGATTTAGGACTAGCGCCCTACGAGCAGTACTTC.

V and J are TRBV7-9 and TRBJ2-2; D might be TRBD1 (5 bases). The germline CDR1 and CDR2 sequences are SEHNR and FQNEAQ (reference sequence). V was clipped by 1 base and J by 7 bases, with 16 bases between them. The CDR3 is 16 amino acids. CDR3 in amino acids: CASSLGQTDTDGELFF. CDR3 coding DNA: TGTGCCAGCAGCTTAGGTCAGACAGACACGGACGGGGAGCTGTTTTTT.

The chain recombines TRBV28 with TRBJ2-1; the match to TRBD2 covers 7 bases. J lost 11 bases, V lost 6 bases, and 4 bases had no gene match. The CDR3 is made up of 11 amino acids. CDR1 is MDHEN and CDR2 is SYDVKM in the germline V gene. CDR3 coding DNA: TGTGCCAGCAGGGGGGGGAGACAGCAGTTCTTC. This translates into CASRGGRQQFF.

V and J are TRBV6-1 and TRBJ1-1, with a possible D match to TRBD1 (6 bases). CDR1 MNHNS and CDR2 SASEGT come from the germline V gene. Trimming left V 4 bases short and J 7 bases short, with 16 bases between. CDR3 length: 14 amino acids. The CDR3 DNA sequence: TGTGCCAGCAGTGCGTGGGGCGACAGGCGTGAAGCTTTCTTT. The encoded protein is CASSAWGDRREAFF.

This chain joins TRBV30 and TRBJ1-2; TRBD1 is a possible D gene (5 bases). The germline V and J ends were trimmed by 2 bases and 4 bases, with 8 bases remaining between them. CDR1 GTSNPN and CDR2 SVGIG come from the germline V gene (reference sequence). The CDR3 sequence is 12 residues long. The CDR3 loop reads CAWSIRVYGYTF. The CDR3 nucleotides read TGTGCCTGGAGTATCAGGGTCTATGGCTACACCTTC.

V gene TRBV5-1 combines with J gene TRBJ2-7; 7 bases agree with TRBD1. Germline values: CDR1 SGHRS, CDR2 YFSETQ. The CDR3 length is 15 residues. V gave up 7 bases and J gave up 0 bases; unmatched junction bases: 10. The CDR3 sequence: CASDTDRAFSYEQYF. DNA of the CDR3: TGCGCCAGCGATACCGACAGGGCCTTCTCCTACGAGCAGTACTTC.

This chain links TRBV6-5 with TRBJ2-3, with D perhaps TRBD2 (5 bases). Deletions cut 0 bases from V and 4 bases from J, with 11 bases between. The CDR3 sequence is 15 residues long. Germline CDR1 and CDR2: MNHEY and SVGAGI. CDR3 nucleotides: TGTGCCAGCAGTTACTCAGGCAGGAGGCCAGATACGCAGTATTTT. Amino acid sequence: CASSYSGRRPDTQYF.

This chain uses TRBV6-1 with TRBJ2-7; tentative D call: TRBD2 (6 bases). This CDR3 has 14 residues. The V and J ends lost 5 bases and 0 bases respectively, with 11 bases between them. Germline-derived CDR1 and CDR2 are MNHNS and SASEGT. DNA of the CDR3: TGTGCCAGCAGTCGCGGGACGTTCTCCTACGAGCAGTACTTC. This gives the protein CASSRGTFSYEQYF.

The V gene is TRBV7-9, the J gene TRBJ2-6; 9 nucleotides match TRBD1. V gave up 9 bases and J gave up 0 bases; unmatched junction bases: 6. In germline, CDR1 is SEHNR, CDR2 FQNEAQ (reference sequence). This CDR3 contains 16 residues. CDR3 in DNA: TGTGCCAGTTGGGGGACAGGGATCTCTGGGGCCAACGTCCTGACTTTC. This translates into CASWGTGISGANVLTF.

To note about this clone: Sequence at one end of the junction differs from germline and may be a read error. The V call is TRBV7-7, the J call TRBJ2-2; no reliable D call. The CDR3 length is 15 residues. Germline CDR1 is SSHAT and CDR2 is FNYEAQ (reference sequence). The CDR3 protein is CASSFGSASGGELFF. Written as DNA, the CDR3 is TGTGCTAGCAGCTTTGGCAGCGCTAGTGGCGGGGAGCTGTTTTTT.

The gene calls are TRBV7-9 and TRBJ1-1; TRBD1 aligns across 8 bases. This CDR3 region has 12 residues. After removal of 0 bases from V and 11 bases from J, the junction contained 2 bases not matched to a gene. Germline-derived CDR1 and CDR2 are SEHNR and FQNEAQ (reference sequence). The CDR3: CASSLATGGAFF. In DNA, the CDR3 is TGTGCCAGCAGCTTAGCCACAGGGGGGGCTTTCTTT.

CDR3 region: CASSLTSPQETQYF. The DNA for the CDR3 is TGCGCCAGCAGCTTGACTAGCCCCCAAGAGACCCAGTACTTC. V usage is TRBV5-1 and J usage is TRBJ2-5, with D perhaps TRBD2 (6 bases). V lost 1 base and J 1 base, leaving 8 bases between the germline ends. CDR3 length equals 14 residues. CDR1 SGHRS and CDR2 YFSETQ come from the germline V gene.

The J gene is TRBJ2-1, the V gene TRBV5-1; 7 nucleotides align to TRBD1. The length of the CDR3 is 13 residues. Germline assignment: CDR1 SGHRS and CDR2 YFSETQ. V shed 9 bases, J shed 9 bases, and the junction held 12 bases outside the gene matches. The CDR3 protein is CANSKVGGGEQFF. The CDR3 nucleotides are TGCGCCAATTCAAAGGTAGGGGGCGGTGAGCAGTTCTTC.

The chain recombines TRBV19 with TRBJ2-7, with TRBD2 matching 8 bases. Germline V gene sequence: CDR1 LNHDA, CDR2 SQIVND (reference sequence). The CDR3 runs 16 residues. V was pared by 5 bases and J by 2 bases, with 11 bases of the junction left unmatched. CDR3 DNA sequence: TGTGCCAGTAGTTCTCTCAAGCGGGAGTCACCCTACGAGCAGTACTTC. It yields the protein CASSSLKRESPYEQYF. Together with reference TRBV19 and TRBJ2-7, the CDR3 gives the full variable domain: DGGITQSPKYLFRKEGQNVTLSCEQNLNHDAMYWYRQDPGQGLRLIYYSQIVNDFQKGDIAEGYSVSREKKESFPLTVTSAQKNPTAFYLCASSSLKRESPYEQYFGPGTRLTVT.

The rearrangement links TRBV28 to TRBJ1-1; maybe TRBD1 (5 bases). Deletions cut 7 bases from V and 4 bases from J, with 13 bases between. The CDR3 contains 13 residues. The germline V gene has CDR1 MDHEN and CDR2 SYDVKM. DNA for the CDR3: TGTGCCAGCAACGGGGGGGTGAGCACTGAAGCTTTCTTT. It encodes CASNGGVSTEAFF.

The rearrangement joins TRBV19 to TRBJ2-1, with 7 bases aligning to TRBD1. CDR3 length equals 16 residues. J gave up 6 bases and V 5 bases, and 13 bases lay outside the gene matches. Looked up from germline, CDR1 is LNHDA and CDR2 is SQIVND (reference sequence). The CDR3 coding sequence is TGTGCCAGTAGTCCGTCGACAGGGAAAGTAGGCAATGAGCAGTTCTTC. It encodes CASSPSTGKVGNEQFF.

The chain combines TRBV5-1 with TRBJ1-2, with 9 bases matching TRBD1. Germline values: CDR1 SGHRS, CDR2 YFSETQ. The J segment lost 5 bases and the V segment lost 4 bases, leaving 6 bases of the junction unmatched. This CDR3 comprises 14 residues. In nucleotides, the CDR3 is TGCGCCAGCAGCGACCAGGGACAGGGATATGGCTACACCTTC. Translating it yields CASSDQGQGYGYTF. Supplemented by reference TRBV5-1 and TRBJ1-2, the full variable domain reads KAGVTQTPRYLIKTRGQQVTLSCSPISGHRSVSWYQQTPGQGLQFLFEYFSETQRNKGNFPGRFSGRQFSNSRSEMNVSTLELGDSALYLCASSDQGQGYGYTFGSGTRLTVV.